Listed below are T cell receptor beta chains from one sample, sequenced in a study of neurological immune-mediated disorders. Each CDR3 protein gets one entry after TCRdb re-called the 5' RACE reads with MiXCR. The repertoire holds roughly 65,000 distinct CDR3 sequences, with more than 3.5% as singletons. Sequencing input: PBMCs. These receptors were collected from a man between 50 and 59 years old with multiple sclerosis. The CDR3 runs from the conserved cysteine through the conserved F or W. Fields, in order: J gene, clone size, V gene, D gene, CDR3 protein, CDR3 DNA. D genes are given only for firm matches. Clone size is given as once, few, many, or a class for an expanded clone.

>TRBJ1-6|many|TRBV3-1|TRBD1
CASSYRGISGSPLHF
TGTGCCAGCAGCTACAGGGGCATATCGGGTTCACCCCTCCACTTT
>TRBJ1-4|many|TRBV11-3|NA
CASPGGGTFWLELFF
TGTGCCAGCCCCGGAGGAGGGACTTTTTGGTTGGAACTGTTTTTT
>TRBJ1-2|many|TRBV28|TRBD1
CATLTGKAGYTF
TGTGCCACCCTGACAGGGAAGGCTGGCTACACCTTC
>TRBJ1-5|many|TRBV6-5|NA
CASRIRASNQPQNF
TGTGCCAGCCGGATTAGAGCTAGCAATCAGCCCCAGAATTTT
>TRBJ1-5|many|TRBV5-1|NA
CASSLEGTDYQPQHF
TGCGCCAGCAGCTTGGAAGGGACGGATTATCAGCCCCAGCATTTT
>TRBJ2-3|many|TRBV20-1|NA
CSARPVGDSSQYF
TGCAGTGCCAGACCCGTGGGGGATTCAAGTCAGTATTTT
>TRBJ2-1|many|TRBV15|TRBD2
CATSQGLAGYNEQFF
TGTGCCACCAGCCAAGGACTAGCGGGTTACAATGAGCAGTTCTTC
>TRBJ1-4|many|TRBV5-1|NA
CASSFGPGKAEKLFF
TGCGCCAGCAGCTTTGGGCCAGGGAAGGCTGAAAAACTGTTTTTT
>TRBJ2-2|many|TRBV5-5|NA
CASSLVVGTNTGELFF
TGTGCCAGCAGCTTGGTGGTAGGAACGAACACCGGGGAGCTGTTTTTT
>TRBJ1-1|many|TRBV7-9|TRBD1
CASSFGQGALTEAFF
TGTGCCAGCAGCTTCGGACAGGGGGCGCTCACTGAAGCTTTCTTT